This T cell receptor beta chain was sequenced during a study of beta chain features in type 1 diabetes. Trimming took off 8 bases at V and 3 bases at J, with 16 bases between the two ends. The CDR3 has 14 amino acids. Germline CDR1 is KGHSH and CDR2 is LQKENI. Reverse transcription of all isolated RNA meant that expressed TCRB transcripts were sequenced. Here immunoSEQ multiplex PCR was the method, and the copy in TCRdb shows in-frame clones only, minus some. This table has about 290,000 clones, about 8% appearing once. This clone was observed a handful of times. The chain uses TRBV18 and TRBJ1-1; D perhaps matches TRBD1 (5 bases). The source of this sequence is a woman between 18 and 29 years old in good health. Sequencing used central memory CD4+ T cells from blood. The CDR3 here is CASASPGFYTEAFF. In DNA, the CDR3 is TGTGCCAGCGCGTCGCCAGGGTTCTACACTGAAGCTTTCTTT.